This TCR beta chain was documented in a study of shared clonotypes between healthy human individuals. Sequenced by immunoSEQ multiplex PCR; TCRdb stores in-frame clones only, minus some. The table includes over a million clones, around 98.5% detected once. V shed 7 bases, J shed 0 bases, and the junction held 11 bases outside the gene matches. CDR1 is MDHEN and CDR2 is SYDVKM in the germline V gene. The CDR3 extends over 17 amino acids. This TCR derives from a man in his thirties or forties in good health. The chain joins TRBV28 to TRBJ2-1; TRBD1 matches at 8 bases. Sequences were obtained from naive CD4+ T cells sorted from blood. Subset indicated: CD45RA+ positively selected. The CDR3 sequence is CASTPLLQGASYNEQFF. The CDR3 DNA is TGTGCCAGCACCCCTCTACTCCAGGGGGCCTCCTACAATGAGCAGTTCTTC.